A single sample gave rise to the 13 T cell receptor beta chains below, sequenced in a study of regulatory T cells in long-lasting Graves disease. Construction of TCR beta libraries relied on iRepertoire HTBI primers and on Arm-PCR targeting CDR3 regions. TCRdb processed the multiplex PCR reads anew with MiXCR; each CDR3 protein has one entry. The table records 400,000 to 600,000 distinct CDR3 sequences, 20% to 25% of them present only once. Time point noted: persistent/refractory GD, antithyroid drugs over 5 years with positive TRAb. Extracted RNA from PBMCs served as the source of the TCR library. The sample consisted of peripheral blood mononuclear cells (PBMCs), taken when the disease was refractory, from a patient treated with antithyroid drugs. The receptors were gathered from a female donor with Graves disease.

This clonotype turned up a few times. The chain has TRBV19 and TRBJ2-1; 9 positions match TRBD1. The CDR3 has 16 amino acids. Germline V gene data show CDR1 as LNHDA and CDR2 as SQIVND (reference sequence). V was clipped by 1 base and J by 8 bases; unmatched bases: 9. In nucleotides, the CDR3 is TGTGCCAGTAGTATAGTAGCCGGGACAGGGTCTTATGAGCAGTTCTTC. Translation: CASSIVAGTGSYEQFF.

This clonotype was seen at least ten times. The CDR3 reads CASSPGTGLPRPYNSPLHF. CDR3 DNA sequence: TGTGCCAGCAGTCCGGGGACAGGGCTCCCGCGCCCCTATAATTCACCCCTCCACTTT. The gene calls are TRBV2 and TRBJ1-6, with 9 bases identical to TRBD1. The CDR3 covers 19 residues. The V gene end was trimmed by 5 bases and the J gene end by 2 bases; junction bases not matched to a gene: 13. In germline, CDR1 is SNHLY, CDR2 FYNNEI. Based on the CDR3 plus reference TRBV2 and TRBJ1-6, the full variable domain is EPEVTQTPSHQVTQMGQEVILRCVPISNHLYFYWYRQILGQKVEFLVSFYNNEISEKSEIFDDQFSVERPDGSNFTLKIRSTKLEDSAMYFCASSPGTGLPRPYNSPLHFGNGTRLTVT.

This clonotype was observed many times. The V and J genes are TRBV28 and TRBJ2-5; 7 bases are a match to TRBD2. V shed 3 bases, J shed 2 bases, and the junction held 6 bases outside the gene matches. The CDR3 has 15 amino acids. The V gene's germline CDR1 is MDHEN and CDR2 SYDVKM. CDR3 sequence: CASSFFLAEQETQYF. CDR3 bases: TGTGCCAGCAGTTTCTTCCTAGCGGAGCAAGAGACCCAGTACTTC.

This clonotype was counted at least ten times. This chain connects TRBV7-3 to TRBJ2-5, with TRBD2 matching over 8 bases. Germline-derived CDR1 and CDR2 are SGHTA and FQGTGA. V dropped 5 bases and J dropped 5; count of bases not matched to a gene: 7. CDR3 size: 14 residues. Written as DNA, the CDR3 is TGTGCCAGCAGCCCGGGACTAGGGGAGGAGACCCAGTACTTC. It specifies CASSPGLGEETQYF.

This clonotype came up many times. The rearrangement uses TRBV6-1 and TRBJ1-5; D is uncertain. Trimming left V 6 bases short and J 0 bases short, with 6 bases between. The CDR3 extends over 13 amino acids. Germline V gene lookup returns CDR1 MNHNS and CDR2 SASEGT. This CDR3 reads CASRSYSNQPQHF. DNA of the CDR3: TGTGCCAGCAGGAGTTATAGCAATCAGCCCCAGCATTTT.

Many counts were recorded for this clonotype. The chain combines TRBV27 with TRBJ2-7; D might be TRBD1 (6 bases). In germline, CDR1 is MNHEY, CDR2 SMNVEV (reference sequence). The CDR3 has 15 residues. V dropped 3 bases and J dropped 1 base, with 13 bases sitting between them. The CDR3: CASSLDSQHSYEQYF. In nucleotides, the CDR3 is TGTGCCAGCAGTTTGGACAGCCAACATTCCTACGAGCAGTACTTC.

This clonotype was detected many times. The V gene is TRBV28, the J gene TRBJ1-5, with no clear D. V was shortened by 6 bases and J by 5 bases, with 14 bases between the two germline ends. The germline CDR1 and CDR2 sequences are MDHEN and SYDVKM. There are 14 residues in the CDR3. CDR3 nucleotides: TGTGCCAGCAGCTATGGAGACTACTATCAGCCCCAGCATTTT. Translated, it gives CASSYGDYYQPQHF.

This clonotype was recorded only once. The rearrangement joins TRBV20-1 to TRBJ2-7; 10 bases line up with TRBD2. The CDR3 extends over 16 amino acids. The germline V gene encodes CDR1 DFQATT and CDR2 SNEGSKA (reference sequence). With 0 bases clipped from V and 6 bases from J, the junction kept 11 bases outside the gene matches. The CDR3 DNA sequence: TGCAGTGCTAGAGATCGGAGAGCGGGAGGGCCGGGCGAGCAGTACTTC. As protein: CSARDRRAGGPGEQYF.

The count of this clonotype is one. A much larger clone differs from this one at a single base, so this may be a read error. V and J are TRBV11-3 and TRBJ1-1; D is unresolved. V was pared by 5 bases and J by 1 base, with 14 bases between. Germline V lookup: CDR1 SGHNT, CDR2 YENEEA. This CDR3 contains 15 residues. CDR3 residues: CASSILTERNTEAFF. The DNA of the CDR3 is TGTGCCAGCAGCATCTTAACCGAGCGGAACACTGAAGCTTTCTTT.

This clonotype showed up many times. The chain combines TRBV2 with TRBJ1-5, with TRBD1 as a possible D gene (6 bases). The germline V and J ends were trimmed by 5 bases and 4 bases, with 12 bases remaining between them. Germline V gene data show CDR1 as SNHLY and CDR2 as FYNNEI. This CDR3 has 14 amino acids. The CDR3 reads CASSPDSRNQPQHF. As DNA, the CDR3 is TGTGCCAGCAGTCCGGACAGTCGAAATCAGCCCCAGCATTTT. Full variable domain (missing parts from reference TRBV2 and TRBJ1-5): EPEVTQTPSHQVTQMGQEVILRCVPISNHLYFYWYRQILGQKVEFLVSFYNNEISEKSEIFDDQFSVERPDGSNFTLKIRSTKLEDSAMYFCASSPDSRNQPQHFGDGTRLSIL.

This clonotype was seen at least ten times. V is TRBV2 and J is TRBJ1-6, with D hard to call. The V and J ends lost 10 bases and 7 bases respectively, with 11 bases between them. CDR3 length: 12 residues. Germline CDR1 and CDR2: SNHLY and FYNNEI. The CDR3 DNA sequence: TGTGCCACGACCAACGGGAATTCACCCCTCCACTTT. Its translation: CATTNGNSPLHF.

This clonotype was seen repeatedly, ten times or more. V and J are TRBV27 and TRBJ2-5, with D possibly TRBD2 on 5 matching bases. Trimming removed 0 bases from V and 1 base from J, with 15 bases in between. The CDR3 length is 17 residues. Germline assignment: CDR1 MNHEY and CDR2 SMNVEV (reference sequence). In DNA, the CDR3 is TGTGCCAGCAGTTTATCCATGGTCCTCGGGGTCCAAGAGACCCAGTACTTC. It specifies CASSLSMVLGVQETQYF.

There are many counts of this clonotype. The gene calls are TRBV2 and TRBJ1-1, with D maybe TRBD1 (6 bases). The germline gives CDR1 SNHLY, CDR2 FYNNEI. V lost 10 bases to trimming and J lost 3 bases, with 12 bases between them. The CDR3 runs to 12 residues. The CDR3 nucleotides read TGTGCCACCTCAGGGGTTGACACTGAAGCTTTCTTT. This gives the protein CATSGVDTEAFF.